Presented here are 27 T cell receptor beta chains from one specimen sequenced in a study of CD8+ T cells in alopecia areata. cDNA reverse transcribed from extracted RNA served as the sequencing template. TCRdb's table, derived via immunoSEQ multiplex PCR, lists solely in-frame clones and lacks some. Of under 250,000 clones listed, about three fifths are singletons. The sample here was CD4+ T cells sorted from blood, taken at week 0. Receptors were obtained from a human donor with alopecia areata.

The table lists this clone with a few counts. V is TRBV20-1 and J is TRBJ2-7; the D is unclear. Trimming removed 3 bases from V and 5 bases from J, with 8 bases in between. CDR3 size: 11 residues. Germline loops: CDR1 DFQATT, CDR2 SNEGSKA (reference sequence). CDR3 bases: TGCAGTGCTAGGCGACTTGACGAGCAGTACTTC. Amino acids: CSARRLDEQYF.

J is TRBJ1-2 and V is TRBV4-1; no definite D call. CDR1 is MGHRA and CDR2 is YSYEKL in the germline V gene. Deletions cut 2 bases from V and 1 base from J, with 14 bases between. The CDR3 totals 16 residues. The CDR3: CASSQIPGGFNYGYTF. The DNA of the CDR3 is TGCGCCAGCAGCCAAATTCCTGGTGGGTTTAACTATGGCTACACCTTC.

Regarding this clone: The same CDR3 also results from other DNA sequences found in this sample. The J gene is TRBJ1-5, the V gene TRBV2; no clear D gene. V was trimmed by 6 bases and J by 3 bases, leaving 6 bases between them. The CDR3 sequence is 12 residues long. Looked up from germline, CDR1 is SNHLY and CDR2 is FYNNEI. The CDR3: CASRGYNQPQHF. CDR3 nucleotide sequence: TGTGCCAGCAGGGGCTACAATCAGCCCCAGCATTTT.

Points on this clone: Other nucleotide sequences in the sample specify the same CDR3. The CDR3 sequence is CAWRASGRLSTDTQYF. CDR3 DNA sequence: TGTGCCTGGAGGGCTAGCGGGAGGCTTAGCACAGATACGCAGTATTTT. This chain joins TRBV30 and TRBJ2-3, with 11 bases aligning to TRBD2. The CDR3 covers 16 residues. V lost 3 bases, J lost 0 bases, and 5 bases stayed unmatched. Germline loops: CDR1 GTSNPN, CDR2 SVGIG (reference sequence).

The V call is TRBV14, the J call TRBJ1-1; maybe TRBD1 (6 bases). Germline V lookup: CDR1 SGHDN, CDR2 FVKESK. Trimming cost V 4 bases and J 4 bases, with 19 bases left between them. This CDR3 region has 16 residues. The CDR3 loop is CASSLLPRRGGTEAFF. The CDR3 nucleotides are TGTGCCAGCAGCCTCCTCCCAAGGAGGGGGGGCACTGAAGCTTTCTTT.

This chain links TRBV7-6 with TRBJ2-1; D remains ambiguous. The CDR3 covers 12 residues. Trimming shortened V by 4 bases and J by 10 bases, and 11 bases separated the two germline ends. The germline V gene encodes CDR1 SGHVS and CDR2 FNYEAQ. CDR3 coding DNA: TGTGCCAGCAGCTCTCCCCAAGGGGAGCAGTTCTTC. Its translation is CASSSPQGEQFF.

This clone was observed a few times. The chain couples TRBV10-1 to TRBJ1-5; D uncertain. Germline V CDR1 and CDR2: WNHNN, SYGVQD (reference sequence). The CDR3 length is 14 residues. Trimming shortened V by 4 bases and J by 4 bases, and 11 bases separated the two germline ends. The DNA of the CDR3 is TGCGCCAGCAGTGCGGGCCAGCCGAATCAGCCCCAGCATTTT. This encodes CASSAGQPNQPQHF.

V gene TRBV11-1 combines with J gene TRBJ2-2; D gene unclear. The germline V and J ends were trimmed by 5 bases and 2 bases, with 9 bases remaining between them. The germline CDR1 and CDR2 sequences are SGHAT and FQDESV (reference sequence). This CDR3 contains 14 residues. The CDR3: CASSRSTNTGELFF. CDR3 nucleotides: TGTGCCAGCAGCCGCTCGACCAACACCGGGGAGCTGTTTTTT. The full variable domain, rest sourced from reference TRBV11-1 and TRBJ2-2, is EAEVAQSPRYKITEKSQAVAFWCDPISGHATLYWYRQILGQGPELLVQFQDESVVDDSQLPKDRFSAERLKGVDSTLKIQPAELGDSAMYLCASSRSTNTGELFFGEGSRLTVL.

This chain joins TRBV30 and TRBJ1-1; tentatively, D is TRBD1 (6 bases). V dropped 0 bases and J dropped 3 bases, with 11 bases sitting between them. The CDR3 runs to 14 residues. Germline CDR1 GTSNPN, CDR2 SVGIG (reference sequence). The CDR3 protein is CAWSVVGADTEAFF. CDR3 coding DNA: TGTGCCTGGAGTGTAGTGGGGGCGGACACTGAAGCTTTCTTT.

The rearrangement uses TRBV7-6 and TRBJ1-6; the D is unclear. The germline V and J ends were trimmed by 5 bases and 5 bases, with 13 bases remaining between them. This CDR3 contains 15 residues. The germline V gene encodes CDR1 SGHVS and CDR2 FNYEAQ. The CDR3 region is CASSPMRADNSPLHF. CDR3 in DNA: TGTGCCAGCAGCCCCATGAGGGCGGATAATTCACCCCTCCACTTT.

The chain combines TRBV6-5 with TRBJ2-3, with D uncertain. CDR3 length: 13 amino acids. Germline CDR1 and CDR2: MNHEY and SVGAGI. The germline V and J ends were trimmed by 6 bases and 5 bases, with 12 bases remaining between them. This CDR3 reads CASSASSGDTQYF. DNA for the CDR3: TGTGCCAGCAGCGCCTCCAGTGGAGATACGCAGTATTTT.

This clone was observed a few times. The CDR3 loop reads CAWSAPAGSSLYGYTF. The CDR3 nucleotides read TGTGCCTGGAGTGCGCCCGCGGGGAGTTCGCTCTATGGCTACACCTTC. V gene TRBV30 combines with J gene TRBJ1-2; D call uncertain. Germline values: CDR1 GTSNPN, CDR2 SVGIG (reference sequence). This CDR3 comprises 16 residues. V lost 1 base to trimming and J lost 4 bases, with 19 bases between them.

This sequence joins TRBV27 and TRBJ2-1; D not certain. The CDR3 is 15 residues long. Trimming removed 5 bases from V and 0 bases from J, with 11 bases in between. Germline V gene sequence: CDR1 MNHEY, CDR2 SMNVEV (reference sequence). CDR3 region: CASSPAYSSYNEQFF. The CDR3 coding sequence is TGTGCCAGCAGTCCGGCTTATTCCTCCTACAATGAGCAGTTCTTC.

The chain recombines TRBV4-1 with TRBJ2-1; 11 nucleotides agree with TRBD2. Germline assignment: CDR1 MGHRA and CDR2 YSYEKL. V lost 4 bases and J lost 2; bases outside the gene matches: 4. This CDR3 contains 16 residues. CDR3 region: CASSRLGLAAYNEQFF. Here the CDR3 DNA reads TGCGCCAGCAGCCGCCTGGGACTAGCGGCCTACAATGAGCAGTTCTTC.

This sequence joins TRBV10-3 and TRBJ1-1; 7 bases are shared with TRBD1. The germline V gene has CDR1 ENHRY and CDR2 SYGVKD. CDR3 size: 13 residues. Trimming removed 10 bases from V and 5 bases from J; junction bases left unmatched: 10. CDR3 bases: TGTGCCAGCCGACAGGGCGGAGTGACTGAAGCTTTCTTT. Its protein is CASRQGGVTEAFF.

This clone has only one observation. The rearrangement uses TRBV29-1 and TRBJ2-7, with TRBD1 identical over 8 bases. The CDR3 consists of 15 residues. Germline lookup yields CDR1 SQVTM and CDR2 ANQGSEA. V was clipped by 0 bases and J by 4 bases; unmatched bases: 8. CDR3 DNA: TGCAGCGTTGAAGATTCCCCAGGGGGCCGATACGAGCAGTACTTC. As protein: CSVEDSPGGRYEQYF.

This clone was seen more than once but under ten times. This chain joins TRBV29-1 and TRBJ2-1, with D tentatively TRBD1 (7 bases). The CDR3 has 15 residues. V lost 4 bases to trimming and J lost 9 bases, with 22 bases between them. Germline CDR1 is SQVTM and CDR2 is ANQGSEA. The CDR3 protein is CSVAEEGARDSEQFF. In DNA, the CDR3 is TGCAGCGTTGCAGAAGAGGGGGCGCGGGACAGTGAGCAGTTCTTC.

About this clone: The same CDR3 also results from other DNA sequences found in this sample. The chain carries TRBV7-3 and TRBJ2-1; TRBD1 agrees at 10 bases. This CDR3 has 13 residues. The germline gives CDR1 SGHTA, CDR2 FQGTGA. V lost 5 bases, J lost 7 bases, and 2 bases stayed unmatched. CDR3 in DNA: TGTGCCAGCAGCAGGGACAGGGGAAATGAGCAGTTCTTC. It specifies CASSRDRGNEQFF.

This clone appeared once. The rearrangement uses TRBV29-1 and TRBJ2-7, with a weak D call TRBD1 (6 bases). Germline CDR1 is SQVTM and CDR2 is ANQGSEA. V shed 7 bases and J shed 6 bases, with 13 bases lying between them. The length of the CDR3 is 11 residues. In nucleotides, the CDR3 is TGCAGCGGGGGGCGCAGGTCCGAGCAGTACTTC. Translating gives CSGGRRSEQYF.

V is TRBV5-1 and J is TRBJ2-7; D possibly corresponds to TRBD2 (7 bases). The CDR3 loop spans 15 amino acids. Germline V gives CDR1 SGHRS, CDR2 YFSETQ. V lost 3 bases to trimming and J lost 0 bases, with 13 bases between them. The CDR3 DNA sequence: TGCGCCAGCAGCTACCGGGCGGGGGCCTCCTACGAGCAGTACTTC. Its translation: CASSYRAGASYEQYF.

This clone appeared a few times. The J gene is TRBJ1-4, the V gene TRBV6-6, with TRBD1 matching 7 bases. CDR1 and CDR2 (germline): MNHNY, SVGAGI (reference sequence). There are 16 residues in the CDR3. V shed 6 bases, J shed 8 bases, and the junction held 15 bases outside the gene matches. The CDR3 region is CASSDRIDRASEKLFF. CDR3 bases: TGTGCCAGCAGCGATAGAATCGACAGGGCGTCGGAAAAACTGTTTTTT.

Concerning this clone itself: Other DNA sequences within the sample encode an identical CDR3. CDR3 protein: CAWSVRMNTEAFF. The CDR3 DNA reads as TGTGCCTGGAGTGTACGTATGAACACTGAAGCTTTCTTT. The chain employs TRBV30 and TRBJ1-1; no clear D. The germline CDR1 and CDR2 sequences are GTSNPN and SVGIG (reference sequence). The CDR3 spans 13 residues. Trimming stripped 0 bases from V and 0 bases from J, with 5 bases between.

CDR3 nucleotides: TGTGCCTTCAATGGAGGGAAGGGAACTGAAGCTTTCTTT. This codes for CAFNGGKGTEAFF. The chain joins TRBV30 to TRBJ1-1; D call uncertain. The CDR3 consists of 13 residues. Germline V gene lookup returns CDR1 GTSNPN and CDR2 SVGIG (reference sequence). The V and J ends lost 7 bases and 5 bases respectively, with 17 bases between them.

CDR3: CASSSPPNYGYTF. The DNA for the CDR3 is TGTGCCAGCAGCTCCCCGCCTAACTATGGCTACACCTTC. The V gene is TRBV5-6, the J gene TRBJ1-2, with D unclear. With 3 bases removed from V and 0 bases from J, the gap between germline ends came to 6 bases. Per germline, CDR1 SGHDT and CDR2 YYEEEE. CDR3 size: 13 residues.

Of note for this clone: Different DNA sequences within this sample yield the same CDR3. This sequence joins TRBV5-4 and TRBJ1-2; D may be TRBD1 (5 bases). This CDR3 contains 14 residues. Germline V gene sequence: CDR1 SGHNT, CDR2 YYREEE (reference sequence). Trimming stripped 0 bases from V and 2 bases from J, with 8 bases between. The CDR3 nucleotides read TGTGCCAGCAGCTTGGGGCAGGGAAACTATGGCTACACCTTC. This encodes CASSLGQGNYGYTF.

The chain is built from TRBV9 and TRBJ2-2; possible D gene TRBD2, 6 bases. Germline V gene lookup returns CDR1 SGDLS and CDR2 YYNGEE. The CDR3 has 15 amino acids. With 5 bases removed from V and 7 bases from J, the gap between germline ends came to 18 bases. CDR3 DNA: TGTGCCAGCAGTGACCATCCCCACGGGGGCGGGGAGCTGTTTTTT. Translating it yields CASSDHPHGGGELFF.

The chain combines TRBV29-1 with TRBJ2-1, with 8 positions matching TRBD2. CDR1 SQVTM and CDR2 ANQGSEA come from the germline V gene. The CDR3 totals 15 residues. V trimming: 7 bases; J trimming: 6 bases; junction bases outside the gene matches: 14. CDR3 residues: CSAQSRTSSLNEQFF. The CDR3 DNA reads TGCAGCGCCCAAAGCCGGACTAGCTCTCTCAATGAGCAGTTCTTC.